This T cell receptor (beta chain) was identified in a study of shared clonotypes between healthy human individuals. Study-wide background: There were three CD4 naive, three CD4 memory, two CD8 naive and one CD8 memory plates per donor.

Germline CDR1 is MDHEN and CDR2 is SYDVKM. The CDR3 runs to 14 residues. J gave up 11 bases and V 6 bases, and 10 bases lay outside the gene matches. Donors were healthy HIV-negative adults without recently reported acute infections or vaccinations. Every contributor of samples was a Caucasian grown-up residing in Nashville, Tennessee. Every subset's genomic DNA went evenly onto several immunoSEQ plates. Clones were read by immunoSEQ multiplex PCR, and TCRdb kept only the in-frame ones, dropping some. The table records around 1.1 million clones, around 77% of them present only once. V is TRBV28 and J is TRBJ2-1, with 10 nucleotides matching TRBD2. Sequencing was carried out using memory CD4+ T cells from PBMCs. The subset was: CD45RA-negative fraction. The TCR was taken from a young man in good health. Some clones in this sample may be carry-over from other donors' samples. CDR3: CASSRPSGGSQQFF. DNA for the CDR3: TGTGCCAGCAGCCGCCCTAGCGGGGGATCACAGCAGTTCTTC.